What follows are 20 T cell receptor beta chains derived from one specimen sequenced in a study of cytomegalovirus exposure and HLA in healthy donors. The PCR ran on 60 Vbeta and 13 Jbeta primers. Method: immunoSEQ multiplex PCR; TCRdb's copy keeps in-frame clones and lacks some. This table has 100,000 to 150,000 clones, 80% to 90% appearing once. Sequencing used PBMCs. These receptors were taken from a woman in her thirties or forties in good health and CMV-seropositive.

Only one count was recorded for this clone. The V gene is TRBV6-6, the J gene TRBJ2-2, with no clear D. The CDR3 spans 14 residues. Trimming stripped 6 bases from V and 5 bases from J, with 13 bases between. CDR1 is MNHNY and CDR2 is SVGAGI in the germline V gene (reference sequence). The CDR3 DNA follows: TGTGCCAGCAGCTTTACCCTGAGGACCGGGGAGCTGTTTTTT. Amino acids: CASSFTLRTGELFF.

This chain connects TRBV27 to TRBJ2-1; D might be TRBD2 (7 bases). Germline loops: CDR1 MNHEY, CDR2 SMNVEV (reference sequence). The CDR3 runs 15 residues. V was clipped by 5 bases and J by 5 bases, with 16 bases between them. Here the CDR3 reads CASSVTGGANNEQFF. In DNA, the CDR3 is TGTGCCAGCAGTGTGACTGGGGGGGCTAACAATGAGCAGTTCTTC.

The CDR3 DNA follows: TGTGCCACCAGCCTAGCCGTGGGGGGGGCGATTCAGCCCCAGCATTTT. Its protein is CATSLAVGGAIQPQHF. The J gene is TRBJ1-5, the V gene TRBV15; a weak D match, TRBD1 (6 bases). V lost 5 bases, J lost 6 bases, and 20 bases lay in between. CDR1 is LNHNV and CDR2 is YYDKDF in the germline V gene (reference sequence). This CDR3 has 16 residues.

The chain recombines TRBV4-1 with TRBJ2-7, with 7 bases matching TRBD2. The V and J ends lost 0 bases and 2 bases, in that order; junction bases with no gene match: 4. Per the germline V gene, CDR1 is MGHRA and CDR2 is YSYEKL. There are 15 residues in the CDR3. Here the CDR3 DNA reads TGCGCCAGCAGCCAAGATATGGGGGGGGCCTACGAGCAGTACTTC. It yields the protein CASSQDMGGAYEQYF.

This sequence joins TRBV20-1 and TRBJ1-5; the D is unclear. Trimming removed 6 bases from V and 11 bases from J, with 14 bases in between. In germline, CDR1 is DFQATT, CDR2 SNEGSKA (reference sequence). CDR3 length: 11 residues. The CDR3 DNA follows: TGCAGTGCACAACTAGAGTGGTCCCAGCATTTT. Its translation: CSAQLEWSQHF.

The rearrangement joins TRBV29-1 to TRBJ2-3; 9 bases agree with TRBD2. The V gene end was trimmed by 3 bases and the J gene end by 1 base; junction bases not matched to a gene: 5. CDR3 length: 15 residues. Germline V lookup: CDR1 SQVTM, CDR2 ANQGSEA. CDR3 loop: CSVDSSGMGTDTQYF. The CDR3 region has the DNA TGCAGCGTTGACTCTAGCGGGATGGGCACAGATACGCAGTATTTT.

The CDR3 loop is CASSYQTGSYEQYF. The CDR3 DNA reads TGCGCCAGCAGCTACCAGACTGGATCCTACGAGCAGTACTTC. This rearrangement joins TRBV4-1 to TRBJ2-7; D remains ambiguous. The CDR3 runs to 14 residues. Germline V CDR1 and CDR2: MGHRA, YSYEKL. The V and J ends lost 5 bases and 1 base respectively, with 12 bases between them.

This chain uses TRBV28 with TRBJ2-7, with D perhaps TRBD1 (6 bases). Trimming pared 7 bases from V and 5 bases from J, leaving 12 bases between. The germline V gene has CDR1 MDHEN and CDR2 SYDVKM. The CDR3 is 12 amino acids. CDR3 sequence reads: CASIAGVNEQYF. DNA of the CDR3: TGTGCCAGCATTGCAGGGGTAAACGAGCAGTACTTC.

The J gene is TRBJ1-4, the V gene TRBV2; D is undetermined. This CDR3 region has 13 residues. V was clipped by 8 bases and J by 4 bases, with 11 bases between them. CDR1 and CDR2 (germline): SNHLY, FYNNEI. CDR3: CASLPGSNEKLFF. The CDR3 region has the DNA TGTGCCAGCCTCCCGGGGAGTAATGAAAAACTGTTTTTT.

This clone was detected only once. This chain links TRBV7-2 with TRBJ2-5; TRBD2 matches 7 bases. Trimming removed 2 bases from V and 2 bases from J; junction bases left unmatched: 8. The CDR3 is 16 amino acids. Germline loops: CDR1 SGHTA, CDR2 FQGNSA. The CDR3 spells CASSLSTASGQETQYF. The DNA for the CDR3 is TGTGCCAGCAGCTTATCGACGGCTAGCGGACAAGAGACCCAGTACTTC.

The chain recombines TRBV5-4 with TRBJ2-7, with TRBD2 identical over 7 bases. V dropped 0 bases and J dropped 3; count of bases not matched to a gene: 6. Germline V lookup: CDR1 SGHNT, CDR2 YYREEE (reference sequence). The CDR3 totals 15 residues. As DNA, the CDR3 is TGTGCCAGCAGCTTGGTTGGGGGAGGGAGCTACGAGCAGTACTTC. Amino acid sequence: CASSLVGGGSYEQYF.

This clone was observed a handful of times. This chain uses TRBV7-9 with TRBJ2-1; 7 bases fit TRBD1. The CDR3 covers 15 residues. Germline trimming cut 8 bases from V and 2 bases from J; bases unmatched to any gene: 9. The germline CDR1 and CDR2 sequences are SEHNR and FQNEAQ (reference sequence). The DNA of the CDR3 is TGTGCCAGCGCGGAAGACAGGGCCCCCTACAATGAGCAGTTCTTC. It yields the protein CASAEDRAPYNEQFF.

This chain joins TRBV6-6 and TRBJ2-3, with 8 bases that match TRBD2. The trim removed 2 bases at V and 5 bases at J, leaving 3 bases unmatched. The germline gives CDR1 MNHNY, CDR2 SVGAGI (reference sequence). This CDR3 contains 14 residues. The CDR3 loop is CASSYAGGQDTQYF. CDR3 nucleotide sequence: TGTGCCAGCAGTTACGCGGGGGGCCAAGATACGCAGTATTTT.

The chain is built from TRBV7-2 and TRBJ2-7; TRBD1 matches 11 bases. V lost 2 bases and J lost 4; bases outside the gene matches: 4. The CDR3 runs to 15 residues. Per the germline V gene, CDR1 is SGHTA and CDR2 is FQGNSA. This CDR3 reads CASSLPGQGVYEQYF. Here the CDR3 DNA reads TGTGCCAGCAGCTTACCGGGACAGGGGGTTTACGAGCAGTACTTC.

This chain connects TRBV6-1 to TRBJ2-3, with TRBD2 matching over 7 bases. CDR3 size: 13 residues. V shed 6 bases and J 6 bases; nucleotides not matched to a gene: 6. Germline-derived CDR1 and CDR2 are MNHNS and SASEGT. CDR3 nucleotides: TGTGCCAGCAGGCCTCCCGGGAGGGATACGCAGTATTTT. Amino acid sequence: CASRPPGRDTQYF.

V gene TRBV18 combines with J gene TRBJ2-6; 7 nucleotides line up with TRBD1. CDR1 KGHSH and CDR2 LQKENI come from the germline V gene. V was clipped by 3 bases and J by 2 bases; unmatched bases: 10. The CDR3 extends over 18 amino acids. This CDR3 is CASSPMGQTGAGANVLTF. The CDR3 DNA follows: TGTGCCAGCTCACCTATGGGACAGACCGGTGCTGGGGCCAACGTCCTGACTTTC.

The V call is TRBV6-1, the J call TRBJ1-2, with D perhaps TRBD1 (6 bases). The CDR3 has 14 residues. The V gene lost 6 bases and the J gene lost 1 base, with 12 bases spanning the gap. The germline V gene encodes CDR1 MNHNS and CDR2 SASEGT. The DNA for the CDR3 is TGTGCCAGCAGAGGACAGTTATTTAACTATGGCTACACCTTC. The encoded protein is CASRGQLFNYGYTF.

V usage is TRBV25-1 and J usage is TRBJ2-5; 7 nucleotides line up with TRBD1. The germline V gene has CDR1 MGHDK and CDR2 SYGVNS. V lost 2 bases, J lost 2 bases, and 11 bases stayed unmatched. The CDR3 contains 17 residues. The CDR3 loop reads CASSETLGQATQETQYF. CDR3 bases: TGTGCCAGCAGTGAAACCCTCGGACAGGCGACTCAAGAGACCCAGTACTTC.

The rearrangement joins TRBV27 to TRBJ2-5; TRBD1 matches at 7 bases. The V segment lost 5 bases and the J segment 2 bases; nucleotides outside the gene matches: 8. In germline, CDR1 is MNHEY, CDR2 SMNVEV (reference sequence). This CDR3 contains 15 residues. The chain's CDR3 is CASSDRVTGQETQYF. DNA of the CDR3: TGTGCCAGCAGTGACAGGGTTACCGGTCAAGAGACCCAGTACTTC.

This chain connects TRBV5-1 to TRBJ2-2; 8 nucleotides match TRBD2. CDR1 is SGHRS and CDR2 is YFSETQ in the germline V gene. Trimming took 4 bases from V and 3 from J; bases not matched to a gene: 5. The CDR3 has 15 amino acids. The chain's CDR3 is CASSPFSGDTGELFF. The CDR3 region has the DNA TGCGCCAGCAGCCCCTTTAGCGGGGACACCGGGGAGCTGTTTTTT.